The 28 T cell receptor beta chains below come from one sample, sequenced in a study of T cell changes during pregnancy in multiple sclerosis. The repertoire was sequenced with immunoSEQ multiplex PCR; TCRdb's copy has only in-frame clones and lacks some. The sample has around 51,000 clones; 90% to 95% are singletons. Specimen: CD4+ T cells from peripheral blood mononuclear cells, collected in the second trimester of pregnancy. The receptors shown here come from a female donor with multiple sclerosis, enrolled in a pregnancy study.

This chain joins TRBV7-2 and TRBJ2-7; 7 bases agree with TRBD1. CDR3 size: 15 residues. Per the germline V gene, CDR1 is SGHTA and CDR2 is FQGNSA. V shed 0 bases and J 2 bases; nucleotides not matched to a gene: 4. The chain's CDR3 is CASSLAVDRTYEQYF. DNA of the CDR3: TGTGCCAGCAGCTTAGCGGTGGACAGGACCTACGAGCAGTACTTC.

The CDR3: CASSVVMSDLGDEQFF. CDR3 coding DNA: TGTGCCAGCAGTGTGGTCATGTCAGACCTTGGAGATGAGCAGTTCTTC. The rearrangement links TRBV2 to TRBJ2-1; D remains ambiguous. The V gene lost 4 bases and the J gene lost 8 bases, with 21 bases spanning the gap. The CDR3 runs 16 residues. Per germline, CDR1 SNHLY and CDR2 FYNNEI.

The V and J genes are TRBV6-1 and TRBJ2-3, with D uncertain. This CDR3 has 12 amino acids. V dropped 3 bases and J dropped 2 bases, with 3 bases sitting between them. Germline assignment: CDR1 MNHNS and CDR2 SASEGT. The CDR3 DNA reads as TGTGCCAGCAGTGACTCCACAGATACGCAGTATTTT. This gives the protein CASSDSTDTQYF.

The chain has TRBV2 and TRBJ2-7, with TRBD1 identical over 10 bases. The CDR3 loop spans 15 amino acids. The V gene end was trimmed by 5 bases and the J gene end by 2 bases; junction bases not matched to a gene: 6. CDR1 and CDR2 (germline): SNHLY, FYNNEI. The CDR3 is CASSPRDRGPYEQYF. Here the CDR3 DNA reads TGTGCCAGCAGTCCCCGGGACAGGGGACCCTACGAGCAGTACTTC.

V is TRBV19 and J is TRBJ1-2, with 9 bases lining up with TRBD1. There are 13 residues in the CDR3. CDR1 is LNHDA, CDR2 SQIVND, per germline (reference sequence). V gave up 5 bases and J gave up 7 bases; unmatched junction bases: 5. CDR3 region: CASSDRDRVGYTF. DNA of the CDR3: TGTGCCAGTAGTGACAGGGACAGGGTTGGCTACACCTTC.

This clone was recorded only once. The chain recombines TRBV7-2 with TRBJ2-3; TRBD1 matches 8 bases. In germline, CDR1 is SGHTA, CDR2 FQGNSA. The V segment lost 5 bases and the J segment 5 bases; nucleotides outside the gene matches: 12. The CDR3 has 16 amino acids. This CDR3 is CASSQNGQGSGDTQYF. DNA for the CDR3: TGTGCCAGCAGCCAAAATGGACAGGGATCGGGAGATACGCAGTATTTT.

This clone has only one observation. The chain employs TRBV5-1 and TRBJ1-1, with D perhaps TRBD1 (5 bases). V gave up 1 base and J gave up 7 bases, with 17 bases separating them. CDR1 and CDR2 from the germline V gene are SGHRS and YFSETQ. CDR3 length: 15 residues. In nucleotides, the CDR3 is TGCGCCAGCAGCTTGCGGTCCCCCTGGGGGGGTGAAGCTTTCTTT. Translated, it gives CASSLRSPWGGEAFF.

V usage is TRBV18 and J usage is TRBJ2-5, with 9 positions matching TRBD1. The CDR3 totals 18 residues. In germline, CDR1 is KGHSH, CDR2 LQKENI. The trim removed 3 bases at V and 4 bases at J, leaving 15 bases unmatched. Written as DNA, the CDR3 is TGTGCCAGCTCACCCCTACCGCAAGGACAGGGGACACGAGAGACCCAGTACTTC. It specifies CASSPLPQGQGTRETQYF.

The rearrangement uses TRBV4-2 and TRBJ1-4; D gene ambiguous. The germline gives CDR1 LGHNA, CDR2 YNFKEQ. This CDR3 has 15 amino acids. With 0 bases removed from V and 7 bases from J, the gap between germline ends came to 12 bases. This CDR3 is CASSQDSRTFEKLFF. Written as DNA, the CDR3 is TGTGCCAGCAGCCAAGATTCCCGAACTTTTGAAAAACTGTTTTTT.

V and J are TRBV4-1 and TRBJ1-1; TRBD1 matches 8 bases. The CDR3 extends over 14 amino acids. Germline CDR1 reads MGHRA; CDR2 reads YSYEKL. V shed 3 bases, J shed 4 bases, and the junction held 4 bases outside the gene matches. The CDR3 region has the DNA TGCGCCAGCAGCCATAGACAGGGGAGCACTGAAGCTTTCTTT. It is translated as CASSHRQGSTEAFF.

The chain carries TRBV10-3 and TRBJ2-3; 7 bases match TRBD1. CDR3 length: 15 amino acids. From germline, CDR1 is ENHRY and CDR2 SYGVKD. Germline trimming cut 6 bases from V and 2 bases from J; bases unmatched to any gene: 8. Here the CDR3 reads CAISGNDRATDTQYF. In DNA, the CDR3 is TGTGCCATCAGCGGGAATGACAGGGCCACAGATACGCAGTATTTT.

The CDR3 coding sequence is TGTGCCAGCTCACCTGCCCAGACAGCTACTAGCACAGATACGCAGTATTTT. It specifies CASSPAQTATSTDTQYF. The V gene is TRBV18, the J gene TRBJ2-3; maybe TRBD1 (5 bases). The CDR3 loop spans 17 amino acids. Germline-derived CDR1 and CDR2 are KGHSH and LQKENI. V was clipped by 3 bases and J by 0 bases, with 16 bases between them.

The genes are TRBV11-3 and TRBJ2-3; D is possibly TRBD2 (7 bases). The germline gives CDR1 SGHNT, CDR2 YENEEA. This CDR3 has 14 amino acids. Trimming cost V 6 bases and J 5 bases, with 15 bases left between them. CDR3 amino acids: CASSRGGGIDTQYF. The CDR3 bases are TGTGCCAGCAGTCGAGGGGGAGGGATAGATACGCAGTATTTT.

The chain links TRBV6-1 to TRBJ2-3; D perhaps matches TRBD2 (5 bases). The germline V and J ends were trimmed by 10 bases and 2 bases, with 19 bases remaining between them. Germline V lookup: CDR1 MNHNS, CDR2 SASEGT. CDR3 length equals 15 residues. CDR3 amino acids: CATCPLARATDTQYF. Written as DNA, the CDR3 is TGTGCCACCTGCCCCCTAGCAAGGGCCACAGATACGCAGTATTTT.

J is TRBJ1-3 and V is TRBV10-3; D not certain. CDR1 is ENHRY and CDR2 is SYGVKD in the germline V gene. This CDR3 region has 14 residues. Trimming left V 3 bases short and J 0 bases short, with 6 bases between. The CDR3 DNA reads as TGTGCCATCAGTGATTCAGTCTCTGGAAACACCATATATTTT. Protein: CAISDSVSGNTIYF.

This chain uses TRBV30 with TRBJ1-6, with 8 positions matching TRBD1. Germline values: CDR1 GTSNPN, CDR2 SVGIG (reference sequence). J gave up 8 bases and V 4 bases, and 4 bases lay outside the gene matches. This CDR3 has 13 residues. CDR3 sequence reads: CAWNLQGDSPLHF. CDR3 DNA sequence: TGTGCCTGGAATCTACAGGGGGATTCACCCCTCCACTTT.

This chain links TRBV7-7 with TRBJ1-4; the D is unclear. The CDR3 has 14 amino acids. Germline loops: CDR1 SSHAT, CDR2 FNYEAQ (reference sequence). The CDR3 bases are TGTGCTATCGGCCGCGGAGTGGGTGAAGAAAAACTGTTTTTT. It translates to CAIGRGVGEEKLFF.

The V call is TRBV5-5, the J call TRBJ1-3; D unresolved. V lost 2 bases, J lost 0 bases, and 12 bases lay in between. This CDR3 comprises 16 residues. Germline V gene sequence: CDR1 SGHKS, CDR2 YYEKEE (reference sequence). CDR3 amino acids: CASSLLTRPSGNTIYF. The CDR3 bases are TGTGCCAGCAGCTTACTGACTCGGCCCTCTGGAAACACCATATATTTT. The variable domain in full, completed from reference TRBV5-5 and TRBJ1-3, reads DAGVTQSPTHLIKTRGQQVTLRCSPISGHKSVSWYQQVLGQGPQFIFQYYEKEERGRGNFPDRFSARQFPNYSSELNVNALLLGDSALYLCASSLLTRPSGNTIYFGEGSWLTVV.

The chain employs TRBV7-2 and TRBJ1-6; weak D call: TRBD1 (5 bases). The length of the CDR3 is 13 residues. Per germline, CDR1 SGHTA and CDR2 FQGNSA. The V gene lost 5 bases and the J gene lost 11 bases, with 13 bases spanning the gap. CDR3 DNA sequence: TGTGCCAGCAGCCCGGACAAGAACCCACCCCTCCACTTT. This sequence encodes CASSPDKNPPLHF.

This clone has more than one count but fewer than ten. For the CDR3, the DNA is TGTGCCAGCAGCCAATGGGGACAGGGGGCGCGGGGATCTTTTGAAGCTTTCTTT. Translated: CASSQWGQGARGSFEAFF. The chain joins TRBV14 to TRBJ1-1, with 12 bases aligning to TRBD1. The J segment lost 7 bases and the V segment lost 2 bases, leaving 14 bases of the junction unmatched. The CDR3 has 18 amino acids. CDR1 is SGHDN, CDR2 FVKESK, per germline.

The chain joins TRBV5-1 to TRBJ2-7, with 10 bases matching TRBD1. J was trimmed by 2 bases and V by 0 bases; bases with no gene match: 8. Per germline, CDR1 SGHRS and CDR2 YFSETQ. The CDR3 length is 17 residues. CDR3 sequence (DNA): TGCGCCAGCAGCTTGGCCGTCCGGGGGACAGGGGCCTACGAGCAGTACTTC. Encoded protein: CASSLAVRGTGAYEQYF.

CDR3 loop: CAISGGDETQYF. The CDR3 bases are TGTGCCATCAGCGGGGGGGACGAGACCCAGTACTTC. The J gene is TRBJ2-5, the V gene TRBV10-3, with 8 bases fitting TRBD2. V shed 6 bases and J 5 bases; nucleotides not matched to a gene: 2. The CDR3 is 12 amino acids. Germline V gives CDR1 ENHRY, CDR2 SYGVKD.

The chain uses TRBV6-6 and TRBJ2-1; 16 bases are a match to TRBD2. V trimming: 5 bases; J trimming: 8 bases; junction bases outside the gene matches: 6. CDR1 and CDR2 from the germline V gene are MNHNY and SVGAGI (reference sequence). The CDR3 loop spans 16 amino acids. Here the CDR3 DNA reads TGTGCCAGCAGTACCCGGGGACTAGCGGGGGGGGATGAGCAGTTCTTC. Translating it yields CASSTRGLAGGDEQFF.

The V and J genes are TRBV6-5 and TRBJ2-3; TRBD2 matches 11 bases. Losses at the gene ends were 8 bases for V and 3 bases for J; bases not matched to a gene: 7. Germline values: CDR1 MNHEY, CDR2 SVGAGI. This CDR3 has 15 amino acids. Here the CDR3 reads CASRLAGGFTDTQYF. The CDR3 DNA sequence: TGTGCCAGCCGGCTAGCGGGGGGATTTACAGATACGCAGTATTTT.

This rearrangement joins TRBV25-1 to TRBJ2-1; D uncertain. V lost 1 base and J 7 bases, leaving 11 bases between the germline ends. CDR1 is MGHDK, CDR2 SYGVNS, per germline. The CDR3 consists of 14 residues. The chain's CDR3 is CASSESYSQNEQFF. The CDR3, as DNA: TGTGCCAGCAGTGAATCTTACAGTCAGAATGAGCAGTTCTTC.

In this sample, this clone turned up a few times. The chain recombines TRBV7-2 with TRBJ1-1; D may be TRBD1 (6 bases). Trimming shortened V by 10 bases and J by 6 bases, and 12 bases separated the two germline ends. This CDR3 spans 11 amino acids. Germline lookup yields CDR1 SGHTA and CDR2 FQGNSA. DNA of the CDR3: TGTGCCAACGGACAGTTCCCTGAAGCTTTCTTT. Amino acids: CANGQFPEAFF.

The rearrangement links TRBV2 to TRBJ1-1, with TRBD1 as a possible D gene (6 bases). CDR3 length equals 12 residues. Trimming removed 3 bases at V and 10 bases at J, with 12 bases between. Germline V gene data show CDR1 as SNHLY and CDR2 as FYNNEI. For the CDR3, the DNA is TGTGCCAGCAGTGACCAGGGGCTTGGAGCTTTCTTT. Translation: CASSDQGLGAFF.

V and J are TRBV19 and TRBJ2-7; the D gene is possibly TRBD1 (6 bases). There are 14 residues in the CDR3. Germline V CDR1 and CDR2: LNHDA, SQIVND (reference sequence). Trimming pared 7 bases from V and 0 bases from J, leaving 13 bases between. Written as DNA, the CDR3 is TGTGCCAGTAATCGACAGGTCAGCTCCTACGAGCAGTACTTC. This gives the protein CASNRQVSSYEQYF.